These 32 T cell receptor beta chains came from one sample sequenced in a study of CD8 T cells in Susac syndrome. With random hexamers, reverse transcription was performed on about 0.5 to 1 ug of RNA. TCRdb recomputed calls from the immunoSEQ multiplex PCR reads with MiXCR, one row per CDR3 protein. Among hundreds of thousands of distinct CDR3 sequences listed, 90% to 96% were seen once. The sequencing sample was made of CD4+ T cells from PBMCs. The receptor source for this set is a human donor with Susac syndrome.

About this clonotype itself: One end of the junction fails to match germline, which may point to a read error. The chain has TRBV29-1 and TRBJ2-1; unclear D gene. The CDR3 consists of 8 residues. Per the germline V gene, CDR1 is SQVTM and CDR2 is ANQGSEA. The CDR3 region has the DNA TGCAGCGTTGAAGAGAAGGGATTC. This encodes CSVEEKGF.

The table lists this clonotype with a count of one. The V call is TRBV30, the J call TRBJ1-2, with 7 positions matching TRBD1. CDR1 GTSNPN and CDR2 SVGIG come from the germline V gene (reference sequence). Trimming cost V 2 bases and J 3 bases; bases outside gene matches: 9. The CDR3 length is 15 residues. The CDR3 reads CAWSLRTGGDYGYTF. CDR3 DNA: TGTGCCTGGAGTCTTCGGACAGGAGGCGACTATGGCTACACCTTC. Using reference TRBV30 and TRBJ1-2 for the parts outside the CDR3, the full variable domain is SQTIHQWPATLVQPVGSPLSLECTVEGTSNPNLYWYRQAAGRGLQLLFYSVGIGQISSEVPQNLSASRPQDRQFILSSKKLLLSDSGFYLCAWSLRTGGDYGYTFGSGTRLTVV.

The DNA for the CDR3 is TGTGCCAGCAGGGACAGATCCTACAATGAGCAGTTCTTC. Translated: CASRDRSYNEQFF. This chain links TRBV2 with TRBJ2-1; D is possibly TRBD1 (6 bases). The CDR3 is made up of 13 amino acids. The germline V gene has CDR1 SNHLY and CDR2 FYNNEI. V shed 6 bases and J shed 1 base, with 7 bases lying between them. Full variable domain (missing parts from reference TRBV2 and TRBJ2-1): EPEVTQTPSHQVTQMGQEVILRCVPISNHLYFYWYRQILGQKVEFLVSFYNNEISEKSEIFDDQFSVERPDGSNFTLKIRSTKLEDSAMYFCASRDRSYNEQFFGPGTRLTVL.

Details on this clonotype: At one of its ends the junction is not consistent with the germline gene, which may arise from a read error. V and J are TRBV5-1 and TRBJ2-7, with D tentatively TRBD2 (5 bases). CDR1 and CDR2 from the germline V gene are SGHRS and YFSETQ. There are 15 residues in the CDR3. The chain's CDR3 is CASSPGGGRGYEQYF. DNA for the CDR3: TGCGCCAGCAGCCCCGGCGGAGGACGGGGTTACGAGCAGTATTTC.

This chain connects TRBV27 to TRBJ2-3, with TRBD2 matching over 8 bases. The ends lost 2 bases at V and 1 base at J; junction bases unmatched: 8. CDR3 length: 17 amino acids. The germline gives CDR1 MNHEY, CDR2 SMNVEV (reference sequence). CDR3 DNA: TGTGCCAGCAGTTTAAGGCGACTAGCGATCCGCACAGATACGCAGTATTTT. Amino acids: CASSLRRLAIRTDTQYF.

This clonotype was detected only once. The rearrangement links TRBV30 to TRBJ2-6; tentatively, D is TRBD1 (5 bases). The CDR3 has 16 amino acids. Per germline, CDR1 GTSNPN and CDR2 SVGIG (reference sequence). V shed 5 bases and J shed 6 bases, with 20 bases lying between them. Here the CDR3 reads CAWARSFSDKANVLTF. CDR3 nucleotides: TGTGCCTGGGCTCGATCCTTCTCGGACAAGGCCAACGTCCTGACTTTC. Together with reference TRBV30 and TRBJ2-6, the CDR3 gives the full variable domain: SQTIHQWPATLVQPVGSPLSLECTVEGTSNPNLYWYRQAAGRGLQLLFYSVGIGQISSEVPQNLSASRPQDRQFILSSKKLLLSDSGFYLCAWARSFSDKANVLTFGAGSRLTVL.

This clonotype was observed a single time. This chain uses TRBV4-2 with TRBJ2-3; possible D gene TRBD2, 5 bases. The CDR3 length is 18 residues. The V end lost 0 bases, the J end lost 1 base, and 17 bases lay between the germline ends. In germline, CDR1 is LGHNA, CDR2 YNFKEQ. CDR3 residues: CASSQDSFGFGGTDTQYF. For the CDR3, the DNA is TGTGCCAGCAGCCAAGATTCGTTTGGATTCGGGGGCACAGATACGCAGTATTTT.

V gene TRBV14 combines with J gene TRBJ2-3; no firm D call. With 1 base removed from V and 0 bases from J, the gap between germline ends came to 14 bases. This CDR3 has 17 residues. In germline, CDR1 is SGHDN, CDR2 FVKESK. The CDR3 region is CASSQVSAVRSTDTQYF. CDR3 in DNA: TGTGCCAGCAGCCAAGTTTCGGCAGTTAGAAGCACAGATACGCAGTATTTT.

The rearrangement joins TRBV20-1 to TRBJ2-7; D is ambiguous. The V end was cut by 2 bases, the J end by 2 bases, with 7 bases between. The CDR3 spans 12 residues. The V gene's germline CDR1 is DFQATT and CDR2 SNEGSKA (reference sequence). CDR3 coding DNA: TGCAGTGCTAGACCGAATACCTACGAGCAGTACTTC. It codes for CSARPNTYEQYF.

This chain links TRBV5-1 with TRBJ2-1; the match to TRBD1 covers 7 bases. The CDR3 has 16 amino acids. With V trimmed by 2 bases and J by 0 bases, 5 bases remained unmatched. Looked up from germline, CDR1 is SGHRS and CDR2 is YFSETQ. CDR3 sequence reads: CASSFKGGSSYNEQFF. The CDR3 coding sequence is TGCGCCAGCAGCTTTAAAGGGGGCAGCTCCTACAATGAGCAGTTCTTC.

The genes are TRBV19 and TRBJ1-5, with D possibly matching TRBD1 (5 bases). With 1 base removed from V and 5 bases from J, the gap between germline ends came to 9 bases. The germline gives CDR1 LNHDA, CDR2 SQIVND (reference sequence). The CDR3 runs 14 residues. The CDR3 is CASSIGGGDQPQHF. DNA of the CDR3: TGTGCCAGTAGTATAGGAGGAGGGGATCAGCCCCAGCATTTT.

This clonotype was detected once. V gene TRBV20-1 combines with J gene TRBJ1-1, with D perhaps matching TRBD1 (6 bases). V shed 5 bases and J shed 1 base, with 8 bases lying between them. The CDR3 sequence is 12 residues long. Germline-derived CDR1 and CDR2 are DFQATT and SNEGSKA (reference sequence). CDR3 amino acids: CSASGANTEAFF. In nucleotides, the CDR3 is TGCAGTGCTTCAGGGGCGAACACTGAAGCTTTCTTT.

The V gene is TRBV10-3, the J gene TRBJ1-1; the D gene is possibly TRBD1 (6 bases). V was cut by 6 bases and J by 5 bases, with 22 bases left in between. The CDR3 covers 16 residues. The germline gives CDR1 ENHRY, CDR2 SYGVKD. The CDR3 DNA sequence: TGTGCCATCAGCCGGCAGGCTCTAGGGGGAGGAACTGAAGCTTTCTTT. Protein sequence: CAISRQALGGGTEAFF.

V usage is TRBV3-1 and J usage is TRBJ1-1, with D possibly being TRBD1 (5 bases). The CDR3 runs 16 residues. V lost 2 bases, J lost 1 base, and 14 bases lay in between. Germline V gives CDR1 LGHDT, CDR2 YNNKEL (reference sequence). For the CDR3, the DNA is TGTGCCAGCAGCCAACCAAAGGGGATAGGGAACACTGAAGCTTTCTTT. Protein: CASSQPKGIGNTEAFF.

The table lists this clonotype with a count of one. The chain couples TRBV20-1 to TRBJ1-1; a possible D gene is TRBD1 (6 bases). V lost 5 bases and J 1 base, leaving 11 bases between the germline ends. CDR1 is DFQATT and CDR2 is SNEGSKA in the germline V gene (reference sequence). The CDR3 runs to 13 residues. This CDR3 is CSAPGVRNTEAFF. CDR3 in DNA: TGCAGTGCTCCAGGGGTAAGGAACACTGAAGCTTTCTTT.

The genes are TRBV20-1 and TRBJ2-7; TRBD2 matches 7 bases. The V and J ends lost 3 bases and 6 bases, in that order; junction bases with no gene match: 8. The CDR3 sequence is 13 residues long. Germline CDR1 and CDR2: DFQATT and SNEGSKA (reference sequence). As DNA, the CDR3 is TGCAGTGCTAGGGGCGGGAGCCCCGCCGAGCAGTACTTC. Translation: CSARGGSPAEQYF.

A single count supports this clonotype. The chain employs TRBV6-5 and TRBJ2-6; D not certain. Germline assignment: CDR1 MNHEY and CDR2 SVGAGI. The CDR3 is made up of 17 amino acids. V dropped 2 bases and J dropped 1 base, with 12 bases sitting between them. This chain's CDR3 is CASSYGLLGSGANVLTF. CDR3 sequence (DNA): TGTGCCAGCAGTTACGGCCTCCTCGGGTCTGGGGCCAACGTCCTGACTTTC.

The chain employs TRBV20-1 and TRBJ1-1; 8 bases agree with TRBD1. Per germline, CDR1 DFQATT and CDR2 SNEGSKA (reference sequence). V gave up 5 bases and J gave up 0 bases; unmatched junction bases: 2. The CDR3 totals 13 residues. The CDR3 DNA follows: TGCAGTGCTCGGACAGGGTTGAACACTGAAGCTTTCTTT. Encoded protein: CSARTGLNTEAFF.

J is TRBJ1-1 and V is TRBV4-2, with D hard to call. The CDR3 length is 13 residues. Trimming pared 6 bases from V and 0 bases from J, leaving 8 bases between. The V gene's germline CDR1 is LGHNA and CDR2 YNFKEQ. The CDR3 sequence: CASSGSLNTEAFF. The CDR3 DNA is TGTGCCAGCAGTGGTTCGCTGAACACTGAAGCTTTCTTT.

The chain carries TRBV7-9 and TRBJ1-4; TRBD1 matches at 8 bases. The trim removed 6 bases at V and 0 bases at J, leaving 6 bases unmatched. Germline assignment: CDR1 SEHNR and CDR2 FQNEAQ (reference sequence). There are 16 residues in the CDR3. The CDR3 sequence: CASSWGQASTNEKLFF. CDR3 DNA: TGTGCCAGCAGTTGGGGACAGGCGTCAACTAATGAAAAACTGTTTTTT. Drawing the rest from reference TRBV7-9 and TRBJ1-4, the complete variable domain is DTGVSQNPRHKITKRGQNVTFRCDPISEHNRLYWYRQTLGQGPEFLTYFQNEAQLEKSRLLSDRFSAERPKGSFSTLEIQRTEQGDSAMYLCASSWGQASTNEKLFFGSGTQLSVL.

The chain has TRBV9 and TRBJ1-1, with a weak D call TRBD1 (5 bases). Germline values: CDR1 SGDLS, CDR2 YYNGEE. This CDR3 is 14 amino acids long. The ends were cut back, 4 bases at V and 1 base at J, with 11 bases in the middle. The CDR3 here is CASSKTGANTEAFF. CDR3 in DNA: TGTGCCAGCAGCAAAACCGGGGCGAACACTGAAGCTTTCTTT.

This rearrangement joins TRBV25-1 to TRBJ2-5; D is possibly TRBD1 (5 bases). The V gene's germline CDR1 is MGHDK and CDR2 SYGVNS. The CDR3 consists of 15 residues. Trimming stripped 1 base from V and 7 bases from J, with 16 bases between. CDR3 sequence (DNA): TGTGCCAGCAGTGAATCAATCGGCGTTAGGGGGACCCAGTACTTC. Amino acid sequence: CASSESIGVRGTQYF.

The rearrangement links TRBV29-1 to TRBJ2-3; no reliable D call. Germline V gene data show CDR1 as SQVTM and CDR2 as ANQGSEA. Trimming took off 1 base at V and 2 bases at J, with 1 base between the two ends. This CDR3 comprises 11 residues. The CDR3: CSVEVTDTQYF. In DNA, the CDR3 is TGCAGCGTTGAAGTCACAGATACGCAGTATTTT.

The chain carries TRBV29-1 and TRBJ2-7; no reliable D call. V shed 4 bases and J shed 5 bases, with 9 bases lying between them. The CDR3 is 11 amino acids. In germline, CDR1 is SQVTM, CDR2 ANQGSEA. CDR3 nucleotides: TGCAGCGTTGGTGGATCCCACGAGCAGTACTTC. Translating gives CSVGGSHEQYF.

V usage is TRBV5-1 and J usage is TRBJ1-1, with D unclear. Trimming shortened V by 0 bases and J by 4 bases, and 16 bases separated the two germline ends. Per the germline V gene, CDR1 is SGHRS and CDR2 is YFSETQ. The CDR3 totals 16 residues. The CDR3 DNA sequence: TGCGCCAGCAGCTTGGCCCATTCCGGAGGACGCACTGAAGCTTTCTTT. It encodes CASSLAHSGGRTEAFF.

The chain couples TRBV28 to TRBJ1-5; no reliable D call. The length of the CDR3 is 15 residues. V shed 8 bases and J shed 2 bases, with 16 bases lying between them. Germline V gene lookup returns CDR1 MDHEN and CDR2 SYDVKM. CDR3 coding DNA: TGTGCCAGCTGTTCCCCCTTGTCTGGCAATCAGCCCCAGCATTTT. Its translation: CASCSPLSGNQPQHF.

The rearrangement uses TRBV11-3 and TRBJ2-7, with D maybe TRBD2 (6 bases). Trimming pared 2 bases from V and 3 bases from J, leaving 17 bases between. CDR1 is SGHNT, CDR2 YENEEA, per germline. There are 16 residues in the CDR3. As DNA, the CDR3 is TGTGCCAGCAGCTTATATAAGGGACTGCTAGGCTACGAGCAGTACTTC. This gives the protein CASSLYKGLLGYEQYF.

The chain joins TRBV29-1 to TRBJ2-1; TRBD1 aligns across 12 bases. V lost 6 bases to trimming and J lost 6 bases; unmatched junction nucleotides: 6. Germline CDR1 and CDR2: SQVTM and ANQGSEA. The CDR3 is 14 residues long. This chain's CDR3 is CSVGRDRGRNEQFF. In DNA, the CDR3 is TGCAGCGTCGGGCGGGACAGGGGGCGCAATGAGCAGTTCTTC.

This chain connects TRBV12-3 or TRBV12-4 to TRBJ1-2; no reliable D call. The CDR3 consists of 17 residues. Between the trimmed V and J ends, which lost 3 bases and 7 bases, there was a span of 24 bases. The CDR3 DNA follows: TGTGCCAGCAGTTTTAAGGCCGTTGCCCCCGGGGAAAGTGGCTACACCTTC. This gives the protein CASSFKAVAPGESGYTF.

The rearrangement links TRBV21-1 to TRBJ2-4; no check of the table's D call, TRBD2, against the DNA was made. TRBV21-1 is labeled a pseudogene. This CDR3 region has 16 residues. The CDR3 DNA reads TGTGCCAGCAGCCTTAGGTGTCGAGCGGTACATAACATTCAGTACTTC. Protein product: CASSLRCRAVHNIQYF.

This chain links TRBV9 with TRBJ2-1; D is unclear. The CDR3 covers 12 residues. Germline CDR1 and CDR2: SGDLS and YYNGEE. The V end lost 4 bases, the J end lost 6 bases, and 8 bases lay between the germline ends. In DNA, the CDR3 is TGTGCCAGCAGCTCTTTAGGCAATGAGCAGTTCTTC. Translating it yields CASSSLGNEQFF. Looking up the rest from reference TRBV9 and TRBJ2-1 gives the full variable domain: DSGVTQTPKHLITATGQRVTLRCSPRSGDLSVYWYQQSLDQGLQFLIQYYNGEERAKGNILERFSAQQFPDLHSELNLSSLELGDSALYFCASSSLGNEQFFGPGTRLTVL.

The chain is built from TRBV28 and TRBJ1-2; the D gene is possibly TRBD1 (6 bases). Looked up from germline, CDR1 is MDHEN and CDR2 is SYDVKM. The CDR3 is 13 residues long. Trimming shortened V by 7 bases and J by 2 bases, and 11 bases separated the two germline ends. Here the CDR3 reads CASTPDRNYGYTF. The CDR3 DNA reads TGTGCCAGCACCCCCGACAGGAACTATGGCTACACCTTC.